A selection of T cell receptor beta chains follows, all from one sample in a study of control samples from healthy donors and cancer patients. Libraries were prepared by immunoSEQ multiplex PCR; TCRdb keeps only in-frame clonotypes and omits some of them. The sample includes approximately 51,000 clones, 75% to 90% of them seen just once. The source material was blood. The source is an older man in good health. Each CDR3 is given without its conserved first and last residue. The D gene is left open where the match is weak.

d_gene: NA; v_gene: TRBV7-8; j_gene: TRBJ2-1; CDR3aa: ASSPYNEQF
d_gene: TRBD1; v_gene: TRBV2; j_gene: TRBJ1-2; CDR3aa: ASTGTGGYGYT
d_gene: NA; v_gene: TRBV2; j_gene: TRBJ2-2; CDR3aa: ASSVKGELF
d_gene: NA; v_gene: TRBV7-2; j_gene: TRBJ2-5; CDR3aa: ASSPSGYEETQY
d_gene: TRBD1; v_gene: TRBV19; j_gene: TRBJ1-5; CDR3aa: ASSTYYRGTNQPQH
d_gene: TRBD2; v_gene: TRBV5-1; j_gene: TRBJ2-5; CDR3aa: ASSLGLAGEETQY
d_gene: NA; v_gene: TRBV19; j_gene: TRBJ1-5; CDR3aa: ASRGRQGRPNQPQH
d_gene: TRBD1; v_gene: TRBV15; j_gene: TRBJ1-1; CDR3aa: ATSRVKGAGTEAF
d_gene: TRBD2; v_gene: TRBV11-3; j_gene: TRBJ2-3; CDR3aa: ASSSRTSPDTQY
d_gene: TRBD1; v_gene: TRBV5-1; j_gene: TRBJ2-3; CDR3aa: ASSPRGPEDTQY
d_gene: NA; v_gene: TRBV6-5; j_gene: TRBJ1-1; CDR3aa: ASTRTFEAF
d_gene: NA; v_gene: TRBV7-9; j_gene: TRBJ1-3; CDR3aa: ASSLGSGNTIY
d_gene: NA; v_gene: TRBV19; j_gene: TRBJ2-2; CDR3aa: ASSIGTGELF
d_gene: TRBD1; v_gene: TRBV6-5; j_gene: TRBJ1-6; CDR3aa: ASSGQGLNYSPLH
d_gene: NA; v_gene: TRBV2; j_gene: TRBJ1-4; CDR3aa: ASSDRVANEKLF
d_gene: TRBD2; v_gene: TRBV4-1; j_gene: TRBJ2-7; CDR3aa: ASSQVILAGSYEQY
d_gene: NA; v_gene: TRBV20-1; j_gene: TRBJ2-7; CDR3aa: SARHHEQY
d_gene: NA; v_gene: TRBV6-5; j_gene: TRBJ2-5; CDR3aa: ASSPPGGETQY
d_gene: TRBD1; v_gene: TRBV29-1; j_gene: TRBJ2-1; CDR3aa: SVGQPGTGRSYNEQF
d_gene: TRBD1; v_gene: TRBV10-3; j_gene: TRBJ1-6; CDR3aa: AISGDRGYNSPLH
d_gene: TRBD1; v_gene: TRBV2; j_gene: TRBJ1-6; CDR3aa: ASSPGGHNSPLH
d_gene: NA; v_gene: TRBV5-6; j_gene: TRBJ2-2; CDR3aa: ASSFRASNTGELF
d_gene: NA; v_gene: TRBV5-1; j_gene: TRBJ2-3; CDR3aa: ASGQQGGGTDTQY
d_gene: TRBD1; v_gene: TRBV6-5; j_gene: TRBJ1-2; CDR3aa: ASSYSRQGVSGYT
d_gene: NA; v_gene: TRBV4-2; j_gene: TRBJ2-2; CDR3aa: ASSQGDDFTGELF
d_gene: NA; v_gene: TRBV5-4; j_gene: TRBJ2-4; CDR3aa: ASSHSRQGSIQY
d_gene: TRBD1; v_gene: TRBV19; j_gene: TRBJ1-5; CDR3aa: ASSRDRGNYQPQH
d_gene: NA; v_gene: TRBV5-1; j_gene: TRBJ2-2; CDR3aa: ASHSGLSNTGELF
d_gene: NA; v_gene: TRBV6-5; j_gene: TRBJ2-6; CDR3aa: ASAGGANVLT
d_gene: TRBD1; v_gene: TRBV19; j_gene: TRBJ2-3; CDR3aa: ASSMETGGGGTQY
d_gene: NA; v_gene: TRBV6-5; j_gene: TRBJ2-1; CDR3aa: ASSRAAASYNEQF
d_gene: TRBD1; v_gene: TRBV18; j_gene: TRBJ2-5; CDR3aa: ASSPPGQRQETQY
d_gene: TRBD2; v_gene: TRBV6-5; j_gene: TRBJ2-7; CDR3aa: ASSILAGDSYEQY
d_gene: NA; v_gene: TRBV18; j_gene: TRBJ2-5; CDR3aa: ASSLVRDTRQETQY
d_gene: NA; v_gene: TRBV14; j_gene: TRBJ1-1; CDR3aa: ASSQERKGRTEAF
d_gene: NA; v_gene: TRBV6-6; j_gene: TRBJ2-5; CDR3aa: ASSRFETQY
d_gene: NA; v_gene: TRBV4-1; j_gene: TRBJ1-4; CDR3aa: ASSQRHRASEKLF
d_gene: NA; v_gene: TRBV2; j_gene: TRBJ1-2; CDR3aa: ASSELGLRDYGYT
d_gene: NA; v_gene: TRBV5-1; j_gene: TRBJ2-3; CDR3aa: ASSGGSSDTQY
d_gene: NA; v_gene: TRBV30; j_gene: TRBJ1-4; CDR3aa: AWTRTTNEKLF
d_gene: TRBD1; v_gene: TRBV18; j_gene: TRBJ2-5; CDR3aa: ASSPQGALGETQY
d_gene: TRBD1; v_gene: TRBV18; j_gene: TRBJ1-2; CDR3aa: ASSPRTGLDYGYT
d_gene: TRBD1; v_gene: TRBV5-8; j_gene: TRBJ1-1; CDR3aa: ASSSGTENTEAF
d_gene: TRBD1; v_gene: TRBV9; j_gene: TRBJ1-6; CDR3aa: ASSSGGVGSPLH
d_gene: TRBD1; v_gene: TRBV28; j_gene: TRBJ1-2; CDR3aa: ASTSPGQVVGYGYT
d_gene: NA; v_gene: TRBV11-2; j_gene: TRBJ2-1; CDR3aa: ASSLYSSSYNEQF
d_gene: NA; v_gene: TRBV2; j_gene: TRBJ1-6; CDR3aa: ASSDLGAQYNSPLH
d_gene: NA; v_gene: TRBV12-5; j_gene: TRBJ1-1; CDR3aa: ASGLWGGSNTEAF
d_gene: NA; v_gene: TRBV5-1; j_gene: TRBJ1-5; CDR3aa: ASSLDVYQPQH
d_gene: TRBD1; v_gene: TRBV2; j_gene: TRBJ1-1; CDR3aa: ASSSQGSYTEAF
d_gene: NA; v_gene: TRBV10-3; j_gene: TRBJ2-6; CDR3aa: AIPGHISEGANVLT
d_gene: NA; v_gene: TRBV10-3; j_gene: TRBJ1-2; CDR3aa: AIMTGLGYGYT
d_gene: NA; v_gene: TRBV27; j_gene: TRBJ1-5; CDR3aa: ASSLMGTSNQPQH
d_gene: TRBD2; v_gene: TRBV3-1/TRBV3-2; j_gene: TRBJ2-1; CDR3aa: ASSPRLAGVEQF